The clone carrying this TCR beta chain was seen at least ten times. The data originate from a study of T-cell memory formation after mild COVID-19. CDR3 length equals 13 residues. Between the trimmed V and J ends, which lost 4 bases and 4 bases, there was a span of 10 bases. The germline gives CDR1 MNHEY, CDR2 SVGAGI. Via MiXCR, TCRdb re-called the 5' RACE reads, giving one row per CDR3 protein. The sample contains 100,000 to 150,000 distinct CDR3 sequences, roughly 6.2% of which appear only once. Sample: PBMCs or a T cell subset sorted from them (not recorded which). This rearrangement joins TRBV6-5 to TRBJ2-5; D call uncertain. The sequence derives from an adult woman who had mild COVID-19 (a few samples of this study predate the infection). Cell type and time point are not known. The CDR3 sequence: CASSWGSGETQYF. The DNA of the CDR3 is TGTGCCAGCAGTTGGGGAAGTGGAGAGACCCAGTACTTC.